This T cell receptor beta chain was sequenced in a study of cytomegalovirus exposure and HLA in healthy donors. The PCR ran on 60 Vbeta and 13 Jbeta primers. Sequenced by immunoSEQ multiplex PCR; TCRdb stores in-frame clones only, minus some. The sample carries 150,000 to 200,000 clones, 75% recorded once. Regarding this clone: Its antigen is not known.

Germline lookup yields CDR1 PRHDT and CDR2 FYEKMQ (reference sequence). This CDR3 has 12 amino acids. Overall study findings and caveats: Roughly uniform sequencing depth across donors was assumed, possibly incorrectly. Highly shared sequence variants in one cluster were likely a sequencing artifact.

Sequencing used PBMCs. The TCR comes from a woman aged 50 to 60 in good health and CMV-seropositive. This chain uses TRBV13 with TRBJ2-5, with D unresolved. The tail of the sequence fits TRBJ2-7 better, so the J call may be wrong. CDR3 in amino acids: CASSLGSYEQYF. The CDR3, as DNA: TGTGCCAGCAGCTTAGGATCCTACGAGCAGTACTTC.